Only a few counts were recorded for the clone carrying this TCR beta chain. Its antigen is currently unknown. The TCR library was built from RNA with a 3' RACE protocol and unique molecular identifiers. Each CDR3 protein is one row after TCRdb ran MiXCR on the 3' RACE reads. The sample includes about 15,000 distinct CDR3 sequences, around 3.5% of them seen just once. This sample is part of a study of HIV-infected children after antiretroviral therapy interruption. Study overall: Continuous-treatment samples came from weeks 0, 48 and 150. Study-level results: Naive CD4+ CDR3 sharing between time points fell after interruption began.

The CDR3 runs to 16 residues. The germline CDR1 and CDR2 sequences are SGDLS and YYNGEE. Losses at the gene ends were 4 bases for V and 6 bases for J; bases not matched to a gene: 11. The treatment here: PENTA 11 planned treatment interruption arm or continuous ART arm. Memory CD8+ CD45RO+ CD45RA- T cells were sorted from thawed PBMCs. This sequence joins TRBV9 and TRBJ2-3; 10 bases map to TRBD1. The sample in question was CD45RO+ CD8+ T cells from PBMCs, pooled from several time points, obtained from a donor given antiretroviral therapy, either interrupted or continuous. Subset specified: memory CD8+ CD45RO+ CD45RA- T cells. This TCR derives from a pool of human donors with HIV. CDR3: CASSTSGTGAYDTQYF. The CDR3 DNA is TGTGCCAGCAGCACTTCCGGGACAGGGGCTTACGATACGCAGTATTTT.